This T cell receptor beta chain originates from a study of CD8+ T cells in alopecia areata. About this clone: What it recognizes is unknown.

Overall study results and limits: Both scalp clonality and the expanded CD8+ clones among the top 100 showed a significant decrease with tofacitinib. As there was one nonresponder, how baseline CD8+ expansion relates to response remains uncertain. With patients, TCR sharing proved less clear than in mice, a difference possibly related to HLA.

Extracted RNA was reverse transcribed into cDNA, the sequencing template. The table came from immunoSEQ multiplex PCR; TCRdb's copy has only in-frame clones and leaves some out. The sample consists of around 150,000 clones, approximately 57% of them appearing once. Treatment specified: oral pan-JAK inhibitor, 5-10 mg twice daily. The CDR3 spans 13 residues. CDR1 and CDR2 (germline): GTSNPN, SVGIG (reference sequence). The V end was cut by 3 bases, the J end by 4 bases, with 10 bases between. The chain recombines TRBV30 with TRBJ1-5; D is possibly TRBD1 (6 bases). This TCR was recovered from a human donor with alopecia areata. The sample here was CD4+ T cells sorted from blood, taken at week 24, from a patient treated with tofacitinib. The CDR3 reads CAWSGQKNQPQHF. Here the CDR3 DNA reads TGTGCCTGGAGCGGACAGAAAAATCAGCCCCAGCATTTT.